This T cell receptor beta chain was retrieved from a study of cytomegalovirus exposure and HLA in healthy donors. Regarding the study as a whole: TCR beta chain V- and J-gene trimming was linked, in a later analysis, to a missense variant in DCLRE1C.

To note about this clone: Antigen unknown.

The PCR had 60 Vbeta and 13 Jbeta primers. The repertoire was sequenced with immunoSEQ multiplex PCR; TCRdb's copy has only in-frame clones and lacks some. Here the sample spans 65,000 to 85,000 clones, 80% to 90% being singletons. CDR3 length: 15 amino acids. Per the germline V gene, CDR1 is SGHDT and CDR2 is YYEEEE. Germline trimming cut 2 bases from V and 3 bases from J; bases unmatched to any gene: 6. This chain links TRBV5-6 with TRBJ2-7; TRBD2 aligns across 9 bases. The TCR originated in a woman in her 30s in good health and CMV-seronegative. Specimen: PBMCs. DNA of the CDR3: TGTGCCAGCAGCTTCCAGGGACTAGCTGTCTACGAGCAGTACTTC. This sequence encodes CASSFQGLAVYEQYF.